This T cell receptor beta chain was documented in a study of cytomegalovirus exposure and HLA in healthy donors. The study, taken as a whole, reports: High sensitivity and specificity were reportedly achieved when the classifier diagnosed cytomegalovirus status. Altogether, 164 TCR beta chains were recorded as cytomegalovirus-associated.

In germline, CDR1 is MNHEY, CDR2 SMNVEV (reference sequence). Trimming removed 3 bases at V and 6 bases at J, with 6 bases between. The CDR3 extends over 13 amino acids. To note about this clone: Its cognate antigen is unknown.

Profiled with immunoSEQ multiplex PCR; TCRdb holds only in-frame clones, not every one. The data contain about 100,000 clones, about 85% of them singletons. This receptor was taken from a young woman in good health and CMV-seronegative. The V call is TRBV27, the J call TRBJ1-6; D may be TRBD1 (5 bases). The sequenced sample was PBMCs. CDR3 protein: CASSFRGNSPLHF. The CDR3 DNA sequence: TGTGCCAGCAGTTTTAGGGGTAATTCACCCCTCCACTTT.